This T cell receptor (beta chain) was obtained from a study of spatial heterogeneity in lung cancer. With respect to this clonotype: Antigen specificity is unknown.

Per germline, CDR1 DFQATT and CDR2 SNEGSKA (reference sequence). The CDR3 consists of 13 residues. Deletions cut 6 bases from V and 5 bases from J, with 16 bases between. The library protocol tagged each TCR cDNA with a unique molecular identifier. Each CDR3 protein is one row after TCRdb ran MiXCR on the 5' RACE reads. This sample has around 100,000 distinct CDR3 sequences, with under 4.5% found just once. Study conclusions and caveats: Tumor mutation counts were tracked by expanded intratumoral alpha and beta TCR counts.

Time point denoted: sample taken at primary tumor resection. Unsorted whole RNA samples from tumor, nontumor lung or frozen PBMC were sequenced. This rearrangement joins TRBV20-1 to TRBJ1-1; D unclear. Specimen: lung tumor tissue, collected at surgery. This clonotype originated in a male donor with early-stage non-small cell lung cancer. CDR3 DNA sequence: TGCAGTGCAATTTTGGAGATGGGGACTGAAGCTTTCTTT. This sequence encodes CSAILEMGTEAFF.